Here is one TCR beta chain with its context. Its antigen is not identified. The sample belongs to a study of response to subunit inactivated influenza vaccine. Overall study findings and caveats: Few additional T cells are recruited per seasonal influenza vaccination, authors suggested.

From the RT-PCR reads, TCRdb called clonotypes with MiXCR, one entry per CDR3 protein. This table holds roughly 760,000 distinct CDR3 sequences, 21% found once. After removal of 4 bases from V and 3 bases from J, the junction contained 8 bases not matched to a gene. Germline CDR1 reads SGHVS; CDR2 reads FNYEAQ. This CDR3 is built from 15 residues. V and J are TRBV7-6 and TRBJ2-5; 7 bases line up with TRBD1. This TCR was sampled from a man aged 45-65 years who received an inactivated influenza vaccine. The input for sequencing was PBMCs from blood, taken 4 to 6 days after vaccination. As DNA, the CDR3 is TGTGCCAGCAGCTCAGAGACAGGGCCGGAAGAGACCCAGTACTTC. As protein: CASSSETGPEETQYF.